One sample yielded the 7 T cell receptor beta chains listed below, sequenced in a study of cytomegalovirus exposure and HLA in healthy donors. PCR used 60 Vbeta primers and 13 Jbeta primers. Only in-frame clones appear in the TCRdb table, and some are missing; sequencing was by immunoSEQ multiplex PCR. Of about 130,000 clones listed, approximately 83% are singletons. The sample was PBMCs. The receptors were gathered from a girl aged 2-15 years in good health and CMV-seronegative.

The chain couples TRBV19 to TRBJ1-5, with 7 bases that match TRBD1. In germline, CDR1 is LNHDA, CDR2 SQIVND (reference sequence). J gave up 5 bases and V 8 bases, and 9 bases lay outside the gene matches. The CDR3 is 14 amino acids. In DNA, the CDR3 is TGTGCCAGTCGTCGATGGGACAGTCATCAGCCCCAGCATTTT. Protein product: CASRRWDSHQPQHF.

This chain links TRBV6-5 with TRBJ1-1; D gene uncertain. V was cut by 0 bases and J by 2 bases, with 10 bases left in between. Per the germline V gene, CDR1 is MNHEY and CDR2 is SVGAGI. This CDR3 is 15 amino acids long. The CDR3 loop reads CASSYSPKSNTEAFF. The CDR3 DNA reads as TGTGCCAGCAGTTACTCCCCCAAGAGTAACACTGAAGCTTTCTTT.

This chain joins TRBV4-1 and TRBJ2-3; D possibly corresponds to TRBD2 (5 bases). The V and J ends lost 0 bases and 6 bases respectively, with 13 bases between them. The CDR3 spans 15 residues. Germline CDR1 is MGHRA and CDR2 is YSYEKL. The CDR3 bases are TGCGCCAGCAGCCAAGATTCATCTAGCAGGGATACGCAGTATTTT. Encoded protein: CASSQDSSSRDTQYF.

The CDR3 loop is CASSLEGQIVPNYGYTF. CDR3 nucleotide sequence: TGTGCCAGCAGTTTAGAGGGACAGATCGTACCTAACTATGGCTACACCTTC. This rearrangement joins TRBV28 to TRBJ1-2, with 7 bases aligning to TRBD1. Trimming took 2 bases from V and 0 from J; bases not matched to a gene: 9. The CDR3 sequence is 17 residues long. The germline gives CDR1 MDHEN, CDR2 SYDVKM.

The chain recombines TRBV7-3 with TRBJ2-7; 10 bases match TRBD2. With 5 bases clipped from V and 3 bases from J, the junction kept 16 bases outside the gene matches. Germline V CDR1 and CDR2: SGHTA, FQGTGA. The CDR3 consists of 18 residues. CDR3 nucleotide sequence: TGTGCCAGCAGCCCCTCATCGCTAGCGGGGGACGGCTTCTACGAGCAGTACTTC. Protein sequence: CASSPSSLAGDGFYEQYF.

V is TRBV11-3 and J is TRBJ2-2; D is ambiguous. Germline-derived CDR1 and CDR2 are SGHNT and YENEEA. This CDR3 is 13 amino acids long. V lost 2 bases to trimming and J lost 4 bases, with 5 bases between them. DNA of the CDR3: TGTGCCAGCAGCTTAACGAGCACCGGGGAGCTGTTTTTT. It specifies CASSLTSTGELFF. Together with reference TRBV11-3 and TRBJ2-2, the CDR3 gives the full variable domain: EAGVVQSPRYKIIEKKQPVAFWCNPISGHNTLYWYLQNLGQGPELLIRYENEEAVDDSQLPKDRFSAERLKGVDSTLKIQPAELGDSAVYLCASSLTSTGELFFGEGSRLTVL.

V and J are TRBV30 and TRBJ1-3; D gene unclear. CDR1 is GTSNPN, CDR2 SVGIG, per germline (reference sequence). Trimming shortened V by 5 bases and J by 2 bases, and 13 bases separated the two germline ends. The CDR3 has 14 residues. In nucleotides, the CDR3 is TGTGCCTGGTCCCCCAGGCCTCCTGGAAACACCATATATTTT. This sequence encodes CAWSPRPPGNTIYF.